This T cell receptor beta chain stems from a study of shared clonotypes between healthy human individuals. The table came from immunoSEQ multiplex PCR; TCRdb's copy has only in-frame clones and leaves some out. The sample lists around 2.3 million clones, around 95% seen once, with roughly 0.13% in the top ten. All participating donors were Caucasian adults from Nashville, Tennessee. Germline loops: CDR1 MNHNY, CDR2 SVGAGI (reference sequence). The CDR3 runs to 13 residues. V lost 7 bases to trimming and J lost 0 bases, with 4 bases between them. The sequencing input was naive CD4+ T cells sorted from blood. The subset was: CD45RA+ positively selected. The rearrangement joins TRBV6-6 to TRBJ2-6; D not resolved. This TCR was recovered from a man in his late teens or twenties in good health. The CDR3 protein is CASIASGANVLTF. The CDR3 DNA reads as TGTGCCAGCATAGCCTCTGGGGCCAACGTCCTGACTTTC.